What follows are 3 T cell receptor beta chains derived from one specimen sequenced in a study of T cells in Graves' hyperthyroidism and ophthalmopathy. RNA transcripts gave rise to amplified TCR beta CDR3 regions. The TCR CDR3 was amplified in a first-round RT-PCR using the HTBI primer set. TCRdb reprocessed the multiplex PCR reads with MiXCR, giving one entry per CDR3 protein. The repertoire has roughly 580,000 distinct CDR3 sequences, about half of them found once; the top ten carry nearly 8.5%. Material for sequencing was peripheral blood or thyroid tissue (not recorded which). All receptors come from a woman aged 18-29 years with Graves' hyperthyroidism.

The chain has TRBV7-9 and TRBJ2-5; 14 nucleotides match TRBD2. Matching the DNA end better, TRBJ2-7 makes the J call doubtful. Germline V gene data show CDR1 as SEHNR and CDR2 as FQNEAQ (reference sequence). CDR3 length: 16 residues. CDR3 protein: CASSRPGLAGVDEQYF. The CDR3 DNA reads as TGTGCCAGCAGCAGACCGGGACTAGCGGGAGTTGACGAGCAGTACTTC.

The chain links TRBV7-8 to TRBJ2-5; D is possibly TRBD2 (6 bases). There are 14 residues in the CDR3. CDR1 and CDR2 (germline): SGHVS, FQNEAQ. V shed 10 bases and J shed 1 base, with 16 bases lying between them. The CDR3 spells CATILTRTQETQYF. The CDR3 bases are TGTGCCACCATTCTGACTAGGACCCAAGAGACCCAGTACTTC. The complete variable domain, with remaining parts taken from reference TRBV7-8 and TRBJ2-5, reads GAGVSQSPRYKVAKRGQDVALRCDPISGHVSLFWYQQALGQGPEFLTYFQNEAQLDKSGLPSDRFFAERPEGSVSTLKIQRTQQEDSAVYLCATILTRTQETQYFGPGTRLLVL.

This rearrangement joins TRBV19 to TRBJ1-4; D gene uncertain. From germline, CDR1 is LNHDA and CDR2 SQIVND (reference sequence). V shed 4 bases and J shed 3 bases, with 9 bases lying between them. The CDR3 sequence is 14 residues long. CDR3 loop: CASSKGIANEKLFF. The CDR3 DNA reads as TGTGCCAGTAGTAAGGGCATAGCTAATGAAAAACTGTTTTTT.